The 6 T cell receptor beta chains in this list originate from one sample, sequenced in a study of blood T cells in healthy people across ages. Primed by a sample-barcoded 5' primer and a J-beta primer mix, a second PCR proceeded for 7 to 11 cycles. A single record per CDR3 protein comes from TCRdb applying MiXCR to the 5' RACE reads. The sample comprises 1.8 million or so distinct CDR3 sequences, roughly 43% of which are singletons, and 23% rests with the top ten. Source material: blood. These receptor sequences come from a human donor in good health.

The sample holds a few counts of this clonotype. The CDR3 bases are TGTGCCATCAGTGAAAGGTCCAGAGAAGAGACCCAGTACTTC. Translating gives CAISERSREETQYF. The V and J genes are TRBV10-3 and TRBJ2-5; D is ambiguous. CDR1 ENHRY and CDR2 SYGVKD come from the germline V gene. V lost 3 bases to trimming and J lost 3 bases, with 11 bases between them. CDR3 length equals 14 residues.

This CDR3 reads CSARDRTSGLYNEQYF. The CDR3, as DNA: TGCAGTGCTAGAGATCGAACTAGCGGACTCTACAATGAGCAGTACTTC. The chain joins TRBV20-1 to TRBJ2-4; the match to TRBD2 covers 8 bases. The CDR3 has 16 residues. Trimming cost V 0 bases and J 13 bases; bases outside gene matches: 17. CDR1 and CDR2 (germline): DFQATT, SNEGSKA (reference sequence).

The gene calls are TRBV7-2 and TRBJ2-3; 8 bases are a match to TRBD2. The ends lost 5 bases at V and 4 bases at J; junction bases unmatched: 8. Germline V gives CDR1 SGHTA, CDR2 FQGNSA. The CDR3 has 15 residues. DNA of the CDR3: TGTGCCAGCAGCGCCACTCGGGGGGGGGCAGATACGCAGTATTTT. This translates into CASSATRGGADTQYF.

This chain connects TRBV12-3 or TRBV12-4 to TRBJ2-4; 8 nucleotides agree with TRBD2. The J call is in doubt because the DNA end fits TRBJ2-7 better. CDR3 length: 15 residues. Here the CDR3 DNA reads TGTGCCAGCAGTCCAGCCGGGCGGGGGGTTCGCGAGCAGTACTTC. Translation: CASSPAGRGVREQYF.

The genes are TRBV27 and TRBJ2-6; no clear D gene. V shed 2 bases and J shed 0 bases, with 8 bases lying between them. CDR3 length: 16 amino acids. In germline, CDR1 is MNHEY, CDR2 SMNVEV (reference sequence). For the CDR3, the DNA is TGTGCCAGCAGTTTAAACAGCCCCTCTGGGGCCAACGTCCTGACTTTC. It translates to CASSLNSPSGANVLTF.

This chain connects TRBV6-4 to TRBJ1-1; D is perhaps TRBD1 (6 bases). Per germline, CDR1 MRHNA and CDR2 SNTAGT. The CDR3 has 15 residues. The germline V and J ends were trimmed by 2 bases and 2 bases, with 12 bases remaining between them. CDR3 bases: TGTGCCAGCAGTGACAAACAGGGCCGTAACACTGAAGCTTTCTTT. It codes for CASSDKQGRNTEAFF.